The 9 T cell receptor beta chains below come from one sample, sequenced in a study of blood T cells in healthy people across ages. A J-beta primer mix and a sample-barcoded 5' primer were used in a second PCR of roughly 7 to 12 cycles. TCRdb independently ran MiXCR on the 5' RACE reads; one entry per CDR3 protein. The sample lists hundreds of thousands of distinct CDR3 sequences; 35% to 50% were seen once. The sample consisted of blood. All receptors derive from an elderly man in good health.

This clonotype has a handful of counts. The chain carries TRBV6-6 and TRBJ2-1; 7 bases line up with TRBD2. Germline CDR1 reads MNHNY; CDR2 reads SVGAGI (reference sequence). The CDR3 consists of 14 residues. V dropped 5 bases and J dropped 6; count of bases not matched to a gene: 7. The CDR3 region is CASSREGKSNEQFF. In DNA, the CDR3 is TGTGCCAGCAGTAGGGAGGGTAAATCCAATGAGCAGTTCTTC.

This clonotype was picked up a small number of times. The chain joins TRBV2 to TRBJ2-3, with TRBD1 matching 8 bases. CDR1 SNHLY and CDR2 FYNNEI come from the germline V gene. CDR3 length: 15 amino acids. Trimming at V came to 7 bases and at J to 0 bases, leaving 6 bases not matched to a gene. The CDR3 is CASKSRQGSTDTQYF. DNA for the CDR3: TGTGCCAGCAAGAGCAGACAGGGGAGCACAGATACGCAGTATTTT.

With respect to this clonotype: This could be a read error, since a much larger clone is one nucleotide away. This chain links TRBV5-1 with TRBJ1-5, with a possible D match to TRBD1 (6 bases). CDR1 and CDR2 from the germline V gene are SGHRS and YFSETQ. The CDR3 runs 14 residues. DNA of the CDR3: TGCGCCAGCGGCTTCGGGGGCGTCAATCAGCCCCAGCATTTT. Encoded protein: CASGFGGVNQPQHF.

This clonotype has just a few counts. The chain links TRBV28 to TRBJ1-2; D ambiguous. The CDR3 has 12 amino acids. V lost 4 bases, J lost 7 bases, and 10 bases lay in between. The germline CDR1 and CDR2 sequences are MDHEN and SYDVKM. DNA of the CDR3: TGTGCCAGCAGTTCCGTGGGGTTTGGCTACACCTTC. This codes for CASSSVGFGYTF.

This clonotype was seen a few times. V gene TRBV10-1 combines with J gene TRBJ2-7, with 9 bases lining up with TRBD2. This CDR3 region has 18 residues. In germline, CDR1 is WNHNN, CDR2 SYGVQD (reference sequence). V trimming: 5 bases; J trimming: 2 bases; junction bases outside the gene matches: 16. As DNA, the CDR3 is TGCGCCAGCAGTCAAGGAGCGGGAGGATTCGAAGGGACCTACGAGCAGTACTTC. Amino acid sequence: CASSQGAGGFEGTYEQYF.

This chain links TRBV6-5 with TRBJ2-1, with 11 bases matching TRBD2. Germline V gene data show CDR1 as MNHEY and CDR2 as SVGAGI. The CDR3 spans 15 residues. V shed 6 bases and J 4 bases; nucleotides not matched to a gene: 5. Here the CDR3 reads CASRRLAGLYNEQFF. DNA for the CDR3: TGTGCCAGCAGACGACTAGCGGGACTATACAATGAGCAGTTCTTC.

The genes are TRBV20-1 and TRBJ2-6, with D possibly TRBD1 on 5 matching bases. There are 15 residues in the CDR3. The germline gives CDR1 DFQATT, CDR2 SNEGSKA (reference sequence). V was trimmed by 6 bases and J by 0 bases, leaving 12 bases between them. CDR3 nucleotide sequence: TGCAGTGCGTCTCGACAGCTCTCTGGGGCCAACGTCCTGACTTTC. Protein: CSASRQLSGANVLTF.

This clonotype has ten or more counts. Here the CDR3 DNA reads TGTGCCTGGACAGGTCCCAATCAGCCCCAGCATTTT. Protein: CAWTGPNQPQHF. The chain is built from TRBV30 and TRBJ1-5; D is undetermined. Trimming left V 4 bases short and J 3 bases short, with 7 bases between. The CDR3 length is 12 residues. CDR1 and CDR2 (germline): GTSNPN, SVGIG (reference sequence).

This clonotype was counted ten times or more. This rearrangement joins TRBV29-1 to TRBJ1-1; D not certain. V lost 4 bases and J 4 bases, leaving 10 bases between the germline ends. The CDR3 spans 12 residues. Germline lookup yields CDR1 SQVTM and CDR2 ANQGSEA. DNA for the CDR3: TGCAGCGTTGTTCATGGGAGCACTGAAGCTTTCTTT. Translated: CSVVHGSTEAFF.